This T cell receptor (beta chain) was identified during a study of blood T cell repertoires in COVID-19. The data were produced by immunoSEQ multiplex PCR, yet TCRdb's version contains in-frame clones alone and is incomplete. The table includes approximately 20,000 clones, roughly four fifths detected once. Trimming stripped 6 bases from V and 0 bases from J, with 17 bases between. The germline V gene encodes CDR1 SNHLY and CDR2 FYNNEI. CDR3 length: 16 amino acids. The chain has TRBV2 and TRBJ2-5, with a possible D match to TRBD1 (6 bases). Sequenced: peripheral blood. The TCR was taken from a human donor in a cohort sampled during active COVID-19. CDR3: CASSGEGHLYQETQYF. In nucleotides, the CDR3 is TGTGCCAGCAGCGGCGAGGGACACCTGTACCAAGAGACCCAGTACTTC. Supplemented by reference TRBV2 and TRBJ2-5, the full variable domain reads EPEVTQTPSHQVTQMGQEVILRCVPISNHLYFYWYRQILGQKVEFLVSFYNNEISEKSEIFDDQFSVERPDGSNFTLKIRSTKLEDSAMYFCASSGEGHLYQETQYFGPGTRLLVL.